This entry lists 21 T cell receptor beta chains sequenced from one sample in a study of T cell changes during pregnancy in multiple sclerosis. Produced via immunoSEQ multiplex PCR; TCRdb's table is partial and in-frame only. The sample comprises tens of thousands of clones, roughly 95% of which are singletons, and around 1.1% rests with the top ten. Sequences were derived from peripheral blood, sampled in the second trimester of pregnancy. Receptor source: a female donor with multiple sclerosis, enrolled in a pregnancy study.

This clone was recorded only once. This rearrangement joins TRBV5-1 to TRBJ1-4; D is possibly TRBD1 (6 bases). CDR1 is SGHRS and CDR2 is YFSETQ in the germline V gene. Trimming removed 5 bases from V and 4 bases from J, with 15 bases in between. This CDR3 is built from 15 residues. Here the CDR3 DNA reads TGCGCCAGCAGTCTATACAGGGCCAGTAATGAAAAACTGTTTTTT. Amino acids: CASSLYRASNEKLFF.

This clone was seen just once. The CDR3 is CASSEGQGDLNTEAFF. DNA for the CDR3: TGTGCCAGCAGTGAGGGACAGGGAGACTTGAACACTGAAGCTTTCTTT. V and J are TRBV6-1 and TRBJ1-1; 9 bases match TRBD1. J gave up 0 bases and V 3 bases, and 5 bases lay outside the gene matches. The CDR3 totals 16 residues. CDR1 is MNHNS, CDR2 SASEGT, per germline.

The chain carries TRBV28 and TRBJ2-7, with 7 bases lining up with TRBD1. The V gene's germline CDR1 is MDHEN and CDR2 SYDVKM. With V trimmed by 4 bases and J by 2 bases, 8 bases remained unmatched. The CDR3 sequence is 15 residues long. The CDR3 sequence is CASSSPTGVTYEQYF. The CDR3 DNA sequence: TGTGCCAGCAGTTCGCCCACAGGGGTAACCTACGAGCAGTACTTC.

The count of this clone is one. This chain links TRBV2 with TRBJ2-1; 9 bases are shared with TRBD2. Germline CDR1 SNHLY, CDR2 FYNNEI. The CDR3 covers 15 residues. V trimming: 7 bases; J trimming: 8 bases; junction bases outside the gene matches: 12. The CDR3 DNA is TGTGCCAGCACCCTCTCGGCTAGCGGGATATATGAGCAGTTCTTC. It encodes CASTLSASGIYEQFF.

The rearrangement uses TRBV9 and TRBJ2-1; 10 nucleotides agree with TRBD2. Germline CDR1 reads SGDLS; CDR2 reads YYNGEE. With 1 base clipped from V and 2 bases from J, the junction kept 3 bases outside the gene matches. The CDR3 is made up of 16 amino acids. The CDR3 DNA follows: TGTGCCAGCAGCGTAAGCGGGAGGGCCACCTACAATGAGCAGTTCTTC. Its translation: CASSVSGRATYNEQFF. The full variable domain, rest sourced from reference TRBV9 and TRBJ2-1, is DSGVTQTPKHLITATGQRVTLRCSPRSGDLSVYWYQQSLDQGLQFLIQYYNGEERAKGNILERFSAQQFPDLHSELNLSSLELGDSALYFCASSVSGRATYNEQFFGPGTRLTVL.

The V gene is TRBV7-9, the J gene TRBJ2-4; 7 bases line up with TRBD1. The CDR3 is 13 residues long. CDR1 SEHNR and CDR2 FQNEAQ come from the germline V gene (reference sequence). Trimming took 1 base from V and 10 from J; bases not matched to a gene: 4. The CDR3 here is CASSLDPGGIQYF. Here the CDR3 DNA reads TGTGCCAGCAGCTTAGACCCAGGGGGAATTCAGTACTTC.

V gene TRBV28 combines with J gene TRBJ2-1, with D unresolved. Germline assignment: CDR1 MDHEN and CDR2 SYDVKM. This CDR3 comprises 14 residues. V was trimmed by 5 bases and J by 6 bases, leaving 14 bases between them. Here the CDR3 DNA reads TGTGCCAGCAGTAGAGGTGGTATAAGCAATGAGCAGTTCTTC. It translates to CASSRGGISNEQFF.

The CDR3 region is CASSSSGDGRETQYF. CDR3 DNA: TGTGCCAGCAGTTCTAGCGGGGACGGCCGGGAGACCCAGTACTTC. This rearrangement joins TRBV7-9 to TRBJ2-5; 9 bases line up with TRBD2. The CDR3 has 15 amino acids. With 6 bases clipped from V and 5 bases from J, the junction kept 10 bases outside the gene matches. Germline assignment: CDR1 SEHNR and CDR2 FQNEAQ (reference sequence).

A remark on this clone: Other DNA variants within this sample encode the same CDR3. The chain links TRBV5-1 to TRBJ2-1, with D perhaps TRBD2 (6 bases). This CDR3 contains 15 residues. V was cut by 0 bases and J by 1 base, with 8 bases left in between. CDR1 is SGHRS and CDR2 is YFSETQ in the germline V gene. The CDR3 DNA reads TGCGCCAGCAGCTTGGCAGGGACTTCCTACAATGAGCAGTTCTTC. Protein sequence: CASSLAGTSYNEQFF.

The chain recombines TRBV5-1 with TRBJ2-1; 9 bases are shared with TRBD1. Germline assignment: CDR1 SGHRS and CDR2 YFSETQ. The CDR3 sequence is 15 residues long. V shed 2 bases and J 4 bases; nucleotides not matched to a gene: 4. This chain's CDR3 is CASSFGDRAYNEQFF. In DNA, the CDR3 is TGCGCCAGCAGCTTCGGGGACAGGGCTTACAATGAGCAGTTCTTC.

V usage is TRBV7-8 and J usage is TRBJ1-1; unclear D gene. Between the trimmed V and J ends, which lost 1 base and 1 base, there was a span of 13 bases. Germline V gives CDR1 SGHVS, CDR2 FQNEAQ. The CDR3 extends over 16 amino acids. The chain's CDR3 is CASSLGRSRRNTEAFF. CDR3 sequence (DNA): TGTGCCAGCAGCTTAGGCCGGAGTCGGCGGAACACTGAAGCTTTCTTT.

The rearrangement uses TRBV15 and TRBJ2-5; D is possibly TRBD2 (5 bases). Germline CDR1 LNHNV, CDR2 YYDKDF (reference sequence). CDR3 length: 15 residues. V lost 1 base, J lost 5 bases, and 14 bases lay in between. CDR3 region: CATSRVRGNLETQYF. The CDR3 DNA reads TGTGCCACCAGCAGAGTTCGGGGTAATTTGGAGACCCAGTACTTC.

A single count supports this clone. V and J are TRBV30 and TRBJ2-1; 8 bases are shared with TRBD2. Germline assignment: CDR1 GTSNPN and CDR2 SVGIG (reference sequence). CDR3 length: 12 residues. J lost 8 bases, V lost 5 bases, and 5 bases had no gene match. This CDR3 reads CAWLAGGYEQFF. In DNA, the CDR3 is TGTGCCTGGCTTGCGGGGGGCTATGAGCAGTTCTTC.

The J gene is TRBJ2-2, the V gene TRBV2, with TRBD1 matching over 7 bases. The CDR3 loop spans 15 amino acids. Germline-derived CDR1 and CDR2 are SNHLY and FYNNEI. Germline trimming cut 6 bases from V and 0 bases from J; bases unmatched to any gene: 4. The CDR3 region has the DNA TGTGCCAGCAGCCCCGACAGGGCGAACACCGGGGAGCTGTTTTTT. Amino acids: CASSPDRANTGELFF.

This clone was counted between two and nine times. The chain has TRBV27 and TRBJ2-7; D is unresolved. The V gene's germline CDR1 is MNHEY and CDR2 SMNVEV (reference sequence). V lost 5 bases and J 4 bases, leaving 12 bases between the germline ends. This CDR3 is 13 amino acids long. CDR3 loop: CASSAPPLYEQYF. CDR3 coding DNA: TGTGCCAGCAGTGCTCCCCCACTATACGAGCAGTACTTC.

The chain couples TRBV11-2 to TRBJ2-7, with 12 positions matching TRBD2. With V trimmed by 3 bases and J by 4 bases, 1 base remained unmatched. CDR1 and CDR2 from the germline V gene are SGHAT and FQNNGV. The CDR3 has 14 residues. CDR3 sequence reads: CASSLTSGSYEQYF. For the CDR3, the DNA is TGTGCCAGCAGCTTGACTAGCGGGAGTTACGAGCAGTACTTC.

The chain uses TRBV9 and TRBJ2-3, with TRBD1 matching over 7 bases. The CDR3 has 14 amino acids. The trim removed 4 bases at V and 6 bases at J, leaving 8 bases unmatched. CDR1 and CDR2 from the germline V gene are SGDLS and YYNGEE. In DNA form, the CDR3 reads TGTGCCAGCAGCTCAGAGGGGGCTGGGGATACGCAGTATTTT. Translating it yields CASSSEGAGDTQYF.

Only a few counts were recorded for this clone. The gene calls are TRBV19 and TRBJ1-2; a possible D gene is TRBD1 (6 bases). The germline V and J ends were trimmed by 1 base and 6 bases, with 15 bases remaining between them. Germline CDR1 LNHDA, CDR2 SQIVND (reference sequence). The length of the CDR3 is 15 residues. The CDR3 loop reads CASSIGLRQGHGYTF. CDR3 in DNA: TGTGCCAGTAGTATAGGTTTGAGGCAGGGGCATGGCTACACCTTC.

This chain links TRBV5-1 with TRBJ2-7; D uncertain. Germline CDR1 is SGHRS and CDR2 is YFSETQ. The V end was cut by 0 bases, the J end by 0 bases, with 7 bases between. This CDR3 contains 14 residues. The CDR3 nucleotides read TGCGCCAGCAGCTTGGGGCGGAGCTCCTACGAGCAGTACTTC. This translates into CASSLGRSSYEQYF.

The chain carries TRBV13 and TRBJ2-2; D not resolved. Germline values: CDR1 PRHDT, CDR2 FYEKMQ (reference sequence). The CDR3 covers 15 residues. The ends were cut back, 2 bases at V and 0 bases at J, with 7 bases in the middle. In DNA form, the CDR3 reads TGTGCCAGCAGCTTACAGGCGACGAACACCGGGGAGCTGTTTTTT. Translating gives CASSLQATNTGELFF.

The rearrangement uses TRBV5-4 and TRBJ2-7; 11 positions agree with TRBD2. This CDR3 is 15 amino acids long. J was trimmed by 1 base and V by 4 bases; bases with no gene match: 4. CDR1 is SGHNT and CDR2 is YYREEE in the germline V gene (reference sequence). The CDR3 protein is CASSRGLAASYEQYF. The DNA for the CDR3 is TGTGCCAGCAGCCGGGGACTAGCGGCTTCCTACGAGCAGTACTTC.